These T cell receptor beta chains were read from a single sample in a study of T cell responses to AZD1222 COVID-19 vaccine. Sequencing used immunoSEQ multiplex PCR; TCRdb keeps in-frame clones, though not all of them. The repertoire has 100,000 to 150,000 clones, roughly nine tenths of them found once; the top ten carry around 3.1%. The specimen comprised peripheral blood, sampled on day 0 of AZD1222 vaccination. The receptor source for this set is an adult in good health. The CDR3 runs from the conserved cysteine through the conserved F or W. Each record gives: CDR3 length, clone size, D gene, J gene, V gene, CDR3 protein, CDR3 DNA. D genes are given only for firm matches. Clone size is given for some rows only: seen once, a few or many times, or a class if the clone is expanded.

13,NA,NA,TRBJ1-2,TRBV28,CASSLPSPYGYTF,TGTGCCAGCAGCCTCCCTAGCCCCTATGGCTACACCTTC
13,NA,NA,TRBJ1-2,TRBV29-1,CSASRAGDYGYTF,TGCAGCGCCAGTAGGGCGGGAGACTATGGCTACACCTTC
18,once,NA,TRBJ1-3,TRBV18,CASSPTRVGGSSGNTIYF,TGTGCCAGCTCACCAACAAGGGTTGGGGGATCTTCTGGAAACACCATATATTTT
15,NA,TRBD2,TRBJ2-7,TRBV5-4,CASSLGLAVTYEQYF,TGTGCCAGCAGCTTGGGCCTAGCGGTTACCTACGAGCAGTACTTC
15,NA,NA,TRBJ1-2,TRBV19,CASTMGQYPNYGYTF,TGTGCCAGTACCATGGGGCAGTACCCTAACTATGGCTACACCTTC
17,NA,TRBD1,TRBJ1-1,TRBV3-1/TRBV3-2,CASSQAYYRDRETEAFF,TGTGCCAGCAGCCAAGCCTATTACCGGGACAGGGAGACTGAAGCTTTCTTT
15,NA,NA,TRBJ2-1,TRBV6-1,CASSEARRQNNEQFF,TGTGCCAGCAGTGAAGCGCGACGGCAAAACAATGAGCAGTTCTTC
17,NA,TRBD1,TRBJ2-1,TRBV27,CASSSGQGSSSYNEQFF,TGTGCCAGCAGTTCGGGACAGGGGTCGAGCTCCTACAATGAGCAGTTCTTC
12,NA,NA,TRBJ2-7,TRBV11-2,CASSLGAGEQYF,TGTGCCAGCAGCTTAGGGGCGGGGGAGCAGTACTTC
14,NA,NA,TRBJ1-1,TRBV9,CASSVGIGGTEAFF,TGTGCCAGCAGCGTAGGAATAGGGGGAACTGAAGCTTTCTTT
18,few,NA,TRBJ1-2,TRBV27,CASSMYQGGLRLFYGYTF,TGTGCCAGCAGTATGTACCAGGGAGGTTTGAGACTCTTCTATGGCTACACCTTC
16,NA,TRBD2,TRBJ2-5,TRBV5-8,CASSKGLALMGETQYF,TGTGCCAGCAGCAAAGGACTAGCCCTCATGGGGGAGACCCAGTACTTC
11,NA,NA,TRBJ1-2,TRBV5-6,CASKLLSRYTF,TGTGCGTCAAAGCTTTTAAGTCGCTACACCTTC
13,once,NA,TRBJ1-4,TRBV9,CASSRVQGSKLFF,TGTGCCAGCAGCAGAGTCCAGGGTTCCAAACTGTTTTTT
13,NA,TRBD1,TRBJ1-2,TRBV7-8,CASSWDRAYGYTF,TGTGCCAGCAGCTGGGACAGGGCCTATGGCTACACCTTC
17,NA,TRBD1,TRBJ2-5,TRBV4-3,CASSQERTGGSQETQYF,TGCGCCAGCAGCCAAGAACGGACAGGGGGCTCTCAAGAGACCCAGTACTTC
14,NA,NA,TRBJ1-2,TRBV7-9,CASYRGGANYGYTF,TGTGCCAGCTATCGTGGGGGAGCTAACTATGGCTACACCTTC
15,NA,NA,TRBJ1-2,TRBV15,CATSISTTGLGGYTF,TGTGCCACCAGCATAAGTACGACAGGCCTAGGGGGCTACACCTTC
16,NA,NA,TRBJ1-1,TRBV7-9,CASSLEGGLRSTEAFF,TGTGCCAGCAGCTTAGAGGGGGGGCTAAGATCAACTGAAGCTTTCTTT
16,NA,NA,TRBJ1-6,TRBV5-4,CASSSELSSYNSPLHF,TGTGCCAGCAGCTCCGAACTGAGCTCCTATAATTCACCCCTCCACTTT
15,few,TRBD1,TRBJ1-5,TRBV6-5,CASSLTGGFNQPQHF,TGTGCCAGCAGTTTGACAGGGGGCTTTAATCAGCCCCAGCATTTT
15,NA,TRBD2,TRBJ2-5,TRBV18,CASSLGTSGGETQYF,TGTGCCAGCTCACTCGGGACTAGCGGAGGGGAGACCCAGTACTTC
12,NA,NA,TRBJ1-1,TRBV7-9,CASSLGWGEAFF,TGTGCCAGCAGCTTAGGATGGGGGGAAGCTTTCTTT
15,NA,TRBD1,TRBJ2-3,TRBV9,CASSFRTGATDTQYF,TGTGCCAGCAGCTTCCGGACAGGGGCCACAGATACGCAGTATTTT
13,NA,NA,TRBJ2-7,TRBV6-5,CASRPSRFYEQYF,TGTGCCAGCAGACCCAGCCGGTTCTACGAGCAGTACTTC
15,once,NA,TRBJ1-6,TRBV6-1,CASSEATGLNSPLHF,TGTGCCAGCAGTGAAGCCACCGGACTTAATTCACCCCTCCACTTT
13,NA,NA,TRBJ2-6,TRBV30,CASALSGANVLTF,TGTGCTTCGGCGCTCTCTGGGGCCAACGTCCTGACTTTC
15,NA,NA,TRBJ2-5,TRBV19,CASSRGHPPRETQYF,TGTGCCAGTAGTCGGGGACACCCCCCTCGAGAGACCCAGTACTTC
14,NA,NA,TRBJ1-5,TRBV10-1,CASSLTGSNQPQHF,TGCGCCAGCAGCCTGACAGGTTCCAATCAGCCCCAGCATTTT
15,NA,NA,TRBJ1-2,TRBV11-3,CASSSCLGGGYGYTF,TGTGCCAGCAGCTCGTGCCTGGGGGGTGGCTATGGCTACACCTTC
12,NA,NA,TRBJ2-5,TRBV6-5,CASGLGVETQYF,TGTGCCAGCGGCTTAGGAGTCGAGACCCAGTACTTC
13,NA,NA,TRBJ2-7,TRBV5-1,CASSWDKPYEQYF,TGCGCCAGCAGCTGGGACAAACCCTACGAGCAGTACTTC
16,once,TRBD1,TRBJ1-3,TRBV6-2/TRBV6-3,CASSRGQGTSGNTIYF,TGTGCCAGCAGCCGGGGACAGGGAACCTCTGGAAACACCATATATTTT
14,NA,NA,TRBJ2-1,TRBV7-9,CASSSPDRYNEQFF,TGTGCCAGCAGCTCTCCGGACAGATACAATGAGCAGTTCTTC
15,NA,TRBD1,TRBJ1-4,TRBV5-4,CASSSNRGGNEKLFF,TGTGCCAGCAGCTCAAACAGGGGGGGTAATGAAAAACTGTTTTTT
13,NA,NA,TRBJ1-1,TRBV30,CAWDREAYTEAFF,TGTGCCTGGGACCGGGAAGCCTACACTGAAGCTTTCTTT
13,NA,NA,TRBJ1-2,TRBV7-9,CASSLEGRYGYTF,TGTGCCAGCAGCTTAGAAGGCCGGTACGGCTACACCTTC
18,NA,NA,TRBJ1-4,TRBV27,CASSLGWIGLTRGEKLFF,TGTGCCAGCAGTTTAGGTTGGATTGGACTGACGAGGGGTGAAAAACTGTTTTTT
14,NA,NA,TRBJ1-6,TRBV6-1,CASSDVPRGAPLHF,TGTGCCAGCAGTGATGTACCGCGGGGGGCACCCCTCCACTTT
13,NA,NA,TRBJ2-7,TRBV6-2/TRBV6-3,CASSLTRVYEQYF,TGTGCCAGCAGCCTAACTAGGGTCTACGAGCAGTACTTC
16,NA,NA,TRBJ2-1,TRBV4-3,CASSSSVSNSLNEQFF,TGCGCCAGCAGCTCCAGCGTTTCCAATTCCTTAAATGAGCAGTTCTTC
15,NA,NA,TRBJ2-7,TRBV2,CASRPQTGSSYEQYF,TGTGCCAGCAGACCCCAAACAGGGAGCTCCTACGAGCAGTACTTC
13,NA,NA,TRBJ1-2,TRBV12-3/TRBV12-4,CASSLGGVRGYTF,TGTGCCAGCAGTTTAGGGGGGGTGAGAGGCTACACCTTC
16,NA,NA,TRBJ2-7,TRBV3-1/TRBV3-2,CASSQSPLGGAYEQYF,TGTGCCAGCAGCCAAAGTCCCCTGGGTGGGGCCTACGAGCAGTACTTC
15,NA,NA,TRBJ1-2,TRBV5-4,CASSLLQGGRYGYTF,TGTGCCAGCAGCTTGCTGCAGGGAGGAAGATATGGCTACACCTTC
17,NA,NA,TRBJ2-6,TRBV9,CASSLTTEEAGANVLTF,TGTGCCAGCAGCCTCACGACAGAGGAAGCTGGGGCCAACGTCCTGACTTTC
13,NA,NA,TRBJ1-1,TRBV10-2,CASNPGVGTEAFF,TGCGCCAGCAATCCAGGGGTTGGCACTGAAGCTTTCTTT
18,NA,NA,TRBJ2-7,TRBV23-1,CASSQTARTIPACYEQYF,TGCGCCAGCAGTCAAACCGCCCGGACTATCCCTGCCTGCTACGAGCAGTACTTC
15,NA,NA,TRBJ1-2,TRBV4-1,CASSPREGGIDGYTF,TGCGCCAGCAGCCCCCGGGAGGGGGGAATCGATGGCTACACCTTC
19,NA,NA,TRBJ1-5,TRBV19,CASSIDRQGSTLGDQPQHF,TGTGCCAGTAGTATAGATCGCCAGGGATCAACCTTAGGGGATCAGCCCCAGCATTTT
15,NA,NA,TRBJ1-4,TRBV15,CATSRGGGGKGKLFF,TGTGCCACCAGCAGAGGAGGAGGGGGGAAGGGAAAACTGTTTTTT